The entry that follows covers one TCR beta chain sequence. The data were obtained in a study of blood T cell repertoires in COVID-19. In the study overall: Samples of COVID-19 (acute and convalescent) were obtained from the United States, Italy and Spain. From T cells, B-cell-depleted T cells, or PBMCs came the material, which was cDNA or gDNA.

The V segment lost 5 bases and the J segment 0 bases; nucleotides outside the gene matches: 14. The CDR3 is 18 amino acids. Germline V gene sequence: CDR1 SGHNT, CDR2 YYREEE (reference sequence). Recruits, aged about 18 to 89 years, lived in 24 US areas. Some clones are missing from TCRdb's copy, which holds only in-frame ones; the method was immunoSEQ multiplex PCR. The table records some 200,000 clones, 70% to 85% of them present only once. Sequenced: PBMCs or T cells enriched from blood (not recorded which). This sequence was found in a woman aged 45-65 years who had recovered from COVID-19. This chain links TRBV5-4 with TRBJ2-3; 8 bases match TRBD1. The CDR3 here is CASSLPGQAPTSTDTQYF. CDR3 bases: TGTGCCAGCAGTTTACCGGGACAGGCGCCGACTAGCACAGATACGCAGTATTTT. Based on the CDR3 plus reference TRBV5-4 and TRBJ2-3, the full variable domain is ETGVTQSPTHLIKTRGQQVTLRCSSQSGHNTVSWYQQALGQGPQFIFQYYREEENGRGNFPPRFSGLQFPNYSSELNVNALELDDSALYLCASSLPGQAPTSTDTQYFGPGTRLTVL.